What follows describes a single T cell receptor (beta chain). Its antigen remains unknown. Germline lookup yields CDR1 MDHEN and CDR2 SYDVKM. V gave up 10 bases and J gave up 2 bases, with 17 bases separating them. CDR3 length equals 14 residues. Researchers isolated at least 7 million PBMCs per sample. A sample-barcoded 5' primer and a J-beta primer mix were used in a second PCR of roughly 6 to 12 cycles. TCRdb ran MiXCR on the 5' RACE reads and lists one entry per CDR3 protein. The sample consists of approximately 800,000 distinct CDR3 sequences, around 34% of them appearing once. This sample was taken from a study of blood T cells in healthy people across ages. Overall study: Per two T cells, about one barcoded beta molecule was captured through template switching.

Study-wide points: Both higher diversity and more naive CD4+ cells marked long-lived donors when set against aged donors.

The receptor was isolated from a man younger than 35 in good health. The source material was blood. The chain uses TRBV28 and TRBJ1-2; the D gene is possibly TRBD1 (5 bases). In nucleotides, the CDR3 is TGTGCCATCCGCGCGGGGGGAATAAACTATGGCTACACCTTC. Protein: CAIRAGGINYGYTF.